These T cell receptor beta chains were read from a single sample in a study of T cells after yellow fever vaccination. TCRdb re-analysed the 5' RACE reads in MiXCR, keeping a single row per CDR3 protein. Among roughly 400,000 distinct CDR3 sequences listed, 18% were seen once. Sequenced material: PBMCs, taken before the yellow fever booster vaccination. Source of these receptors: a man aged 18 to 29 who received the YFV17D yellow fever vaccine. Both conserved end residues are part of each CDR3. D genes are given only for firm matches. The size of a clone is reported for some rows only, either as once, few or many, or as a class for expanded clones.

CDR3aa	CDR3nt	v_gene	j_gene	d_gene	abundance
CAISVRGDQPQHF	TGTGCCATCAGTGTAAGGGGTGATCAGCCCCAGCATTTT	TRBV10-3	TRBJ1-5	-	few
CASSLEGLDDTQYF	TGCGCCAGCAGCTTGGAGGGTCTAGACGATACGCAGTATTTT	TRBV5-1	TRBJ2-3	-	few
CASSPGQGEQYF	TGTGCCAGCAGCCCAGGACAGGGCGAGCAGTACTTC	TRBV7-2	TRBJ2-7	TRBD1	-
CASSFGGLDTEAFF	TGCGCCAGCAGCTTTGGGGGTCTCGACACTGAAGCTTTCTTT	TRBV5-1	TRBJ1-1	-	few
CASSTTTGPIPNEQFF	TGTGCCAGCAGCACAACGACAGGGCCAATCCCCAATGAGCAGTTCTTC	TRBV7-9	TRBJ2-1	TRBD1	-
CASGRDSPETQYF	TGTGCTAGTGGAAGGGACAGCCCGGAGACCCAGTACTTC	TRBV12-5	TRBJ2-5	TRBD1	few
CASSSGAGHQPQHF	TGTGCCAGCAGCTCAGGTGCGGGCCATCAGCCCCAGCATTTT	TRBV27	TRBJ1-5	-	few
CASSSGRGRPYGYTF	TGTGCCAGCTCCTCCGGGCGGGGGCGGCCCTATGGCTACACCTTC	TRBV12-3/TRBV12-4	TRBJ1-2	-	few
CASSHGTLLQETQYF	TGTGCCAGCAGCCACGGGACACTGTTACAAGAGACCCAGTACTTC	TRBV5-8	TRBJ2-5	-	-
CASSPPPGQGVKNSPLHF	TGTGCCAGCAGCCCACCGCCGGGACAGGGAGTTAAAAATTCACCCCTCCACTTT	TRBV7-9	TRBJ1-6	TRBD1	-
CASSLRLAGNTGELFF	TGCGCCAGCAGCTTGAGACTAGCGGGGAACACCGGGGAGCTGTTTTTT	TRBV5-1	TRBJ2-2	TRBD2	-
CASSQDGYYSGANVLTF	TGCGCCAGCAGCCAAGATGGATATTACTCTGGGGCCAACGTCCTGACTTTC	TRBV4-3	TRBJ2-6	-	many
CASSQWTSGGFANTGELFF	TGTGCCAGCAGCCAGTGGACTAGCGGGGGGTTCGCGAACACCGGGGAGCTGTTTTTT	TRBV3-1	TRBJ2-2	TRBD2	-
CASSPDRARPIQYF	TGTGCCAGCAGCCCTGACAGGGCTCGGCCCATTCAGTACTTC	TRBV6-5	TRBJ2-4	TRBD1	-
CASSLAAGAGSDTQYF	TGTGCCAGCAGCTTGGCAGCGGGGGCAGGTTCAGATACGCAGTATTTT	TRBV5-8	TRBJ2-3	TRBD2	-
CASSSLGTFNAFF	TGTGCCAGCAGTTCCCTCGGGACCTTCAACGCTTTCTTT	TRBV12-3/TRBV12-4	TRBJ1-1	-	-
CASTLGNTEAFF	TGTGCCAGCACTCTCGGGAACACTGAAGCTTTCTTT	TRBV12-3/TRBV12-4	TRBJ1-1	-	many
CSVEEGGEGKSGANVLTF	TGCAGCGTTGAAGAGGGGGGAGAGGGGAAGTCTGGGGCCAACGTCCTGACTTTC	TRBV29-1	TRBJ2-6	-	-
CASSYSHTLTGNTIYF	TGTGCCAGCAGTTACTCGCACACCTTAACTGGAAACACCATATATTTT	TRBV6-6	TRBJ1-3	-	-
CASSLGVVEQFF	TGTGCCAGCAGCCTAGGCGTGGTTGAGCAGTTCTTC	TRBV14	TRBJ2-1	-	few
CASSILTDTQYF	TGTGCCAGCAGCATCCTCACAGATACGCAGTATTTT	TRBV7-2	TRBJ2-3	-	-
CASSSGTSGANEQFF	TGCGCCAGCAGCTCCGGGACTAGCGGGGCAAATGAGCAGTTCTTC	TRBV5-1	TRBJ2-1	TRBD2	-
CASSYDEGGLETQYF	TGTGCCAGCAGTTACGATGAGGGGGGCTTGGAGACCCAGTACTTC	TRBV6-2/TRBV6-3	TRBJ2-5	-	-
CASSRYGAGDTEAFF	TGTGCCAGCAGCCGTTATGGAGCGGGGGACACTGAAGCTTTCTTT	TRBV7-2	TRBJ1-1	-	-
CSAREFAGGPEAYEQYF	TGCAGTGCTAGAGAGTTCGCAGGGGGCCCCGAGGCCTACGAGCAGTACTTC	TRBV20-1	TRBJ2-7	TRBD1	-
CASSLGQEYGYTF	TGTGCCAGCAGCTTAGGGCAGGAGTATGGCTACACCTTC	TRBV11-2	TRBJ1-2	-	-
CASSRSGTTYNEQFF	TGTGCCAGCAGCCGAAGCGGGACTACCTACAATGAGCAGTTCTTC	TRBV7-9	TRBJ2-1	TRBD2	few